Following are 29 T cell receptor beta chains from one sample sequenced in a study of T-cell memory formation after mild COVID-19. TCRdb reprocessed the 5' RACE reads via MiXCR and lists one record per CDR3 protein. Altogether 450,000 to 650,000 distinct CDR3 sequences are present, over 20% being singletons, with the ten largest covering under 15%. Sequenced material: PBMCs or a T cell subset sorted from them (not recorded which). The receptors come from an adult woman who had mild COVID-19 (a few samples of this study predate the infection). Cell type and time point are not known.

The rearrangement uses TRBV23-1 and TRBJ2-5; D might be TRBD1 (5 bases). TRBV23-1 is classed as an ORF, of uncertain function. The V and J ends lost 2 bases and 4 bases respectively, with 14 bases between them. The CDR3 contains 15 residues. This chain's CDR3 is CASSQKQGQAETQYF. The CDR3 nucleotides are TGCGCCAGCAGTCAAAAGCAGGGCCAAGCAGAGACCCAGTACTTC.

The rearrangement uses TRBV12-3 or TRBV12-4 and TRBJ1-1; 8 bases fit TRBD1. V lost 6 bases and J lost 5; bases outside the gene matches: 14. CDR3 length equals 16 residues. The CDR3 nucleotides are TGTGCCAGCAGCAATACCCTCGGACAGGGCGGGACTGAAGCTTTCTTT. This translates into CASSNTLGQGGTEAFF.

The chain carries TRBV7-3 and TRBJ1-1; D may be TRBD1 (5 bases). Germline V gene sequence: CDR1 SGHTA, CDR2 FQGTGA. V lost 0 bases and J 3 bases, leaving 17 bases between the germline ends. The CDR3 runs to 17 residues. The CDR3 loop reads CASSLTGAPGIYTEAFF. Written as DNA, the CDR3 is TGTGCCAGCAGCTTAACAGGGGCTCCCGGGATATACACTGAAGCTTTCTTT.

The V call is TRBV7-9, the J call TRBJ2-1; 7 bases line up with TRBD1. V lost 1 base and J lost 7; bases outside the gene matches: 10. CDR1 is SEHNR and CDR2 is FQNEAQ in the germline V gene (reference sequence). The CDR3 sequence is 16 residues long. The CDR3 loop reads CASSLDFETGNNEQFF. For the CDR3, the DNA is TGTGCCAGCAGCTTAGACTTCGAGACAGGGAATAATGAGCAGTTCTTC.

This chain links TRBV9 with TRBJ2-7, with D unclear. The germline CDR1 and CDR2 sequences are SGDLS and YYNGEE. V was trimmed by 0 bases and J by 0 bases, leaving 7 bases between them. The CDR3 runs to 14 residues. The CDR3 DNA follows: TGTGCCAGCAGCGTAGGCGCGGACTCCTACGAGCAGTACTTC. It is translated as CASSVGADSYEQYF.

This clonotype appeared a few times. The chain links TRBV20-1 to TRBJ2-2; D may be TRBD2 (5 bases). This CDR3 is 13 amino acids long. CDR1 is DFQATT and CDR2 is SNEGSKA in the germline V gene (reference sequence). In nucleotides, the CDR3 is TGCCCTAGGAGGTTTGGTCGGGCCGGGGAGCTGTTTTTT. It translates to CPRRFGRAGELFF.

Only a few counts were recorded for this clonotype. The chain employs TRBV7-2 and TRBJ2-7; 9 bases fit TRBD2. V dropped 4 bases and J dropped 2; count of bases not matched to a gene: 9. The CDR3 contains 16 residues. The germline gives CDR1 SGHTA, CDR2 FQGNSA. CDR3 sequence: CASSSSSGARAYEQYF. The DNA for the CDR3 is TGTGCCAGCAGCTCTTCTAGCGGGGCCCGCGCCTACGAGCAGTACTTC.

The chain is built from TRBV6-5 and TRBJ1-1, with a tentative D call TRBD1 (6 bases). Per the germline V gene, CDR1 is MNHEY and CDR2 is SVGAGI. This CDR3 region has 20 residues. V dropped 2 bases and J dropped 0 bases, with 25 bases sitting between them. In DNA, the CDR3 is TGTGCCAGCAGTTACCAAACTGGAGGACAGCGACGGGTTTTGAACACTGAAGCTTTCTTT. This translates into CASSYQTGGQRRVLNTEAFF.

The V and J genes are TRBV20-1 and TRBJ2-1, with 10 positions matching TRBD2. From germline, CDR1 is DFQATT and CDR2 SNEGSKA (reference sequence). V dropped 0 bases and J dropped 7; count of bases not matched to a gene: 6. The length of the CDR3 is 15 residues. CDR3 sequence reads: CSARDMSGGGNEQFF. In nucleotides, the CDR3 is TGCAGTGCTAGAGATATGAGCGGGGGGGGAAATGAGCAGTTCTTC.

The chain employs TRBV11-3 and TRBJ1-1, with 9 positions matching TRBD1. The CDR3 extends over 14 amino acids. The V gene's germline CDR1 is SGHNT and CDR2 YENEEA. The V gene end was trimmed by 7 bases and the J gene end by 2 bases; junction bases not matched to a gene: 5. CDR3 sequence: CASKRDRANTEAFF. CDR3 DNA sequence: TGTGCCAGCAAAAGGGACAGGGCAAACACTGAAGCTTTCTTT.

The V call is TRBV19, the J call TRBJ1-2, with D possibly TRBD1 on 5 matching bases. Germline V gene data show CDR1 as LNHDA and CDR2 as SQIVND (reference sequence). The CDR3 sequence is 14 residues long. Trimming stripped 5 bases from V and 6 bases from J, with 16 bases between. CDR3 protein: CASSPRVGAHGYTF. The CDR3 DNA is TGTGCCAGTAGTCCCCGGGTTGGGGCGCATGGCTACACCTTC. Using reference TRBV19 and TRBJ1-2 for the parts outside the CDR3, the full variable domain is DGGITQSPKYLFRKEGQNVTLSCEQNLNHDAMYWYRQDPGQGLRLIYYSQIVNDFQKGDIAEGYSVSREKKESFPLTVTSAQKNPTAFYLCASSPRVGAHGYTFGSGTRLTVV.

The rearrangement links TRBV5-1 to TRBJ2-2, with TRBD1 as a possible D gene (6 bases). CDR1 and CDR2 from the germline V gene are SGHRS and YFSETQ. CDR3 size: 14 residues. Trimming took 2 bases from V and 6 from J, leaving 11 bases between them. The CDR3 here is CASSLLEGAGELFF. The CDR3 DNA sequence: TGCGCCAGCAGCTTACTAGAGGGGGCCGGGGAGCTGTTTTTT.

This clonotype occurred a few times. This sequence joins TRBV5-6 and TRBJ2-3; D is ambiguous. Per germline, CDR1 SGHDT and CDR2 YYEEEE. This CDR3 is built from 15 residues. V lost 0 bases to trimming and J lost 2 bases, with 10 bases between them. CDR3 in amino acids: CASSLGMVVTDTQYF. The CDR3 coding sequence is TGTGCCAGCAGCTTGGGGATGGTTGTCACAGATACGCAGTATTTT.

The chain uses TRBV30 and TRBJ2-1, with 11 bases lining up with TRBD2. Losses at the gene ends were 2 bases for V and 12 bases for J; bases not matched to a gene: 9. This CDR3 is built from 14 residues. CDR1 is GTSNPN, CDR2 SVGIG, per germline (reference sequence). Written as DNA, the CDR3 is TGTGCCTGGAGTACTCCTAGCGGGGGGCTTTTGCAGTTCTTC. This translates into CAWSTPSGGLLQFF.

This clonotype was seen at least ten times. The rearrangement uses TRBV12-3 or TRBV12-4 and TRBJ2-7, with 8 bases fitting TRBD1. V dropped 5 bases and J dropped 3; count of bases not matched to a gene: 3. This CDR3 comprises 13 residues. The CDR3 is CASSHGQGYEQYF. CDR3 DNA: TGTGCCAGCAGTCATGGACAGGGCTACGAGCAGTACTTC.

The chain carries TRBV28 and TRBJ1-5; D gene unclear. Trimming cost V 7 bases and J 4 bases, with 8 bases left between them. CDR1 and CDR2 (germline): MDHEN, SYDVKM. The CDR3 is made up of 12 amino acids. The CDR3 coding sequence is TGTGCCAGCACCTTGGAAAATCAGCCCCAGCATTTT. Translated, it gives CASTLENQPQHF.

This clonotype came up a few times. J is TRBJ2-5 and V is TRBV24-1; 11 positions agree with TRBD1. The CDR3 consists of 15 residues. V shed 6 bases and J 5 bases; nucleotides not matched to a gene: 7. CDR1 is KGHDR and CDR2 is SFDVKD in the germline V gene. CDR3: CATSFGTGGVETQYF. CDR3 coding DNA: TGTGCCACCAGTTTCGGGACAGGGGGTGTGGAGACCCAGTACTTC.

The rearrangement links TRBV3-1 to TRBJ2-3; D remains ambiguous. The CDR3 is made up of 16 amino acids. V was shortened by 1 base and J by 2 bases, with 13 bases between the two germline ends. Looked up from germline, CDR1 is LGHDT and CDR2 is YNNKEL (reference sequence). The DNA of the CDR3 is TGTGCCAGCAGCCAAGTGCTTTACAGTAACACAGATACGCAGTATTTT. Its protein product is CASSQVLYSNTDTQYF.

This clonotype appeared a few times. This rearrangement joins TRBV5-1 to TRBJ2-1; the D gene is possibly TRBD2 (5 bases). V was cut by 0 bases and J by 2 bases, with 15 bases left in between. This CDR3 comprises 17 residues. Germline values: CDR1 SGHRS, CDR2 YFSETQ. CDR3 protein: CASSLGGSSPTYNEQFF. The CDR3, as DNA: TGCGCCAGCAGCTTGGGTGGGAGTAGCCCAACCTACAATGAGCAGTTCTTC.

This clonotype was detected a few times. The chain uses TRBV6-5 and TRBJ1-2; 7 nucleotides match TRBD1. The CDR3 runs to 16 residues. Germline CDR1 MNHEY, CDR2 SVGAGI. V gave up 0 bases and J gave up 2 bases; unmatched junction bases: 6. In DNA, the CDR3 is TGTGCCAGCAGTTACTCGGGGACGGACAGGAACTATGGCTACACCTTC. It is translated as CASSYSGTDRNYGYTF.

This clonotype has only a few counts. DNA of the CDR3: TGTGCCAGCAGCCCGCTGGACACCGCCTACGAGCAGTACTTC. Its protein is CASSPLDTAYEQYF. The chain carries TRBV3-1 and TRBJ2-7; D perhaps matches TRBD1 (5 bases). Germline CDR1 reads LGHDT; CDR2 reads YNNKEL (reference sequence). The CDR3 covers 14 residues. Trimming pared 4 bases from V and 2 bases from J, leaving 12 bases between.

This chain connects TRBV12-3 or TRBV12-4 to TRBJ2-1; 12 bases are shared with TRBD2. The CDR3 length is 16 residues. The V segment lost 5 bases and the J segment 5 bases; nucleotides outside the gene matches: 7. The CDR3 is CASSQDRTSGDNEQFF. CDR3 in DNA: TGTGCCAGCAGTCAAGATCGGACTAGCGGGGACAATGAGCAGTTCTTC.

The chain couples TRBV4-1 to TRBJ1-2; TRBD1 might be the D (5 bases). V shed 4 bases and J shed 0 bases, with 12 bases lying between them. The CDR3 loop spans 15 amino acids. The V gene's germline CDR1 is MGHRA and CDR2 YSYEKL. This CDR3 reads CASSPLQEPNYGYTF. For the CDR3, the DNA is TGCGCCAGCAGCCCCCTACAGGAGCCTAACTATGGCTACACCTTC.

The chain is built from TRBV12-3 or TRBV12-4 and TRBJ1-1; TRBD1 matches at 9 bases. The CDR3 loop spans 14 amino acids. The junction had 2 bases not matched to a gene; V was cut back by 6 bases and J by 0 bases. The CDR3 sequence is CASRGQGLNTEAFF. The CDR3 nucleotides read TGTGCCAGCAGGGGACAGGGTTTGAACACTGAAGCTTTCTTT.

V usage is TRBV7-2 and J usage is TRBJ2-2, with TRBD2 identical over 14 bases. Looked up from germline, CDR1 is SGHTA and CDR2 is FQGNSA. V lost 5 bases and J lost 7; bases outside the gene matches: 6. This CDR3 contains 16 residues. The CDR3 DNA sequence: TGTGCCAGCAGCGGGGGACTAGCGGGAGTCGGCGGGGAGCTGTTTTTT. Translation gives CASSGGLAGVGGELFF.

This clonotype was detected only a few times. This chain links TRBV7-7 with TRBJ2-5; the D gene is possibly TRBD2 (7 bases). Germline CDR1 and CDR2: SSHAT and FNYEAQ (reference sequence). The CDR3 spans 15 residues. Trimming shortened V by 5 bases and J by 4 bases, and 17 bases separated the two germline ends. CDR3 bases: TGTGCCAGCAGCCCCCATCGGGGGGCGGGAGAGACCCAGTACTTC. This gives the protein CASSPHRGAGETQYF.

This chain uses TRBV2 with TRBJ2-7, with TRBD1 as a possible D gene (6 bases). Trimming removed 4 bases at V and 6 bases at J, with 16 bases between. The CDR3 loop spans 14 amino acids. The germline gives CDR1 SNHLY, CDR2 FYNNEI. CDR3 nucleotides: TGTGCCAGCAGTGTGAACAGGGCTATAAGCGAGCAGTACTTC. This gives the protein CASSVNRAISEQYF.

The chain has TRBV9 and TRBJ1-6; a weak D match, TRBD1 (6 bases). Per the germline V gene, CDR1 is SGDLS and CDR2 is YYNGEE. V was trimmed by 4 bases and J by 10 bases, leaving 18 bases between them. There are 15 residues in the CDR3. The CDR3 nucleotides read TGTGCCAGCAGCCCCCGGGCGGTGGGGGCCTCACCCCTCCACTTT. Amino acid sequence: CASSPRAVGASPLHF.

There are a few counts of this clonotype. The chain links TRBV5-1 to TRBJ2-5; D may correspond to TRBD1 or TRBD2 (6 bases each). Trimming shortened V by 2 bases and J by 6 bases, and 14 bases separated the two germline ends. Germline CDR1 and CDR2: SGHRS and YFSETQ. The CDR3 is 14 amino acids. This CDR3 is CASSFSGAEQTQYF. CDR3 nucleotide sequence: TGCGCCAGCAGCTTTTCGGGGGCTGAGCAGACCCAGTACTTC.